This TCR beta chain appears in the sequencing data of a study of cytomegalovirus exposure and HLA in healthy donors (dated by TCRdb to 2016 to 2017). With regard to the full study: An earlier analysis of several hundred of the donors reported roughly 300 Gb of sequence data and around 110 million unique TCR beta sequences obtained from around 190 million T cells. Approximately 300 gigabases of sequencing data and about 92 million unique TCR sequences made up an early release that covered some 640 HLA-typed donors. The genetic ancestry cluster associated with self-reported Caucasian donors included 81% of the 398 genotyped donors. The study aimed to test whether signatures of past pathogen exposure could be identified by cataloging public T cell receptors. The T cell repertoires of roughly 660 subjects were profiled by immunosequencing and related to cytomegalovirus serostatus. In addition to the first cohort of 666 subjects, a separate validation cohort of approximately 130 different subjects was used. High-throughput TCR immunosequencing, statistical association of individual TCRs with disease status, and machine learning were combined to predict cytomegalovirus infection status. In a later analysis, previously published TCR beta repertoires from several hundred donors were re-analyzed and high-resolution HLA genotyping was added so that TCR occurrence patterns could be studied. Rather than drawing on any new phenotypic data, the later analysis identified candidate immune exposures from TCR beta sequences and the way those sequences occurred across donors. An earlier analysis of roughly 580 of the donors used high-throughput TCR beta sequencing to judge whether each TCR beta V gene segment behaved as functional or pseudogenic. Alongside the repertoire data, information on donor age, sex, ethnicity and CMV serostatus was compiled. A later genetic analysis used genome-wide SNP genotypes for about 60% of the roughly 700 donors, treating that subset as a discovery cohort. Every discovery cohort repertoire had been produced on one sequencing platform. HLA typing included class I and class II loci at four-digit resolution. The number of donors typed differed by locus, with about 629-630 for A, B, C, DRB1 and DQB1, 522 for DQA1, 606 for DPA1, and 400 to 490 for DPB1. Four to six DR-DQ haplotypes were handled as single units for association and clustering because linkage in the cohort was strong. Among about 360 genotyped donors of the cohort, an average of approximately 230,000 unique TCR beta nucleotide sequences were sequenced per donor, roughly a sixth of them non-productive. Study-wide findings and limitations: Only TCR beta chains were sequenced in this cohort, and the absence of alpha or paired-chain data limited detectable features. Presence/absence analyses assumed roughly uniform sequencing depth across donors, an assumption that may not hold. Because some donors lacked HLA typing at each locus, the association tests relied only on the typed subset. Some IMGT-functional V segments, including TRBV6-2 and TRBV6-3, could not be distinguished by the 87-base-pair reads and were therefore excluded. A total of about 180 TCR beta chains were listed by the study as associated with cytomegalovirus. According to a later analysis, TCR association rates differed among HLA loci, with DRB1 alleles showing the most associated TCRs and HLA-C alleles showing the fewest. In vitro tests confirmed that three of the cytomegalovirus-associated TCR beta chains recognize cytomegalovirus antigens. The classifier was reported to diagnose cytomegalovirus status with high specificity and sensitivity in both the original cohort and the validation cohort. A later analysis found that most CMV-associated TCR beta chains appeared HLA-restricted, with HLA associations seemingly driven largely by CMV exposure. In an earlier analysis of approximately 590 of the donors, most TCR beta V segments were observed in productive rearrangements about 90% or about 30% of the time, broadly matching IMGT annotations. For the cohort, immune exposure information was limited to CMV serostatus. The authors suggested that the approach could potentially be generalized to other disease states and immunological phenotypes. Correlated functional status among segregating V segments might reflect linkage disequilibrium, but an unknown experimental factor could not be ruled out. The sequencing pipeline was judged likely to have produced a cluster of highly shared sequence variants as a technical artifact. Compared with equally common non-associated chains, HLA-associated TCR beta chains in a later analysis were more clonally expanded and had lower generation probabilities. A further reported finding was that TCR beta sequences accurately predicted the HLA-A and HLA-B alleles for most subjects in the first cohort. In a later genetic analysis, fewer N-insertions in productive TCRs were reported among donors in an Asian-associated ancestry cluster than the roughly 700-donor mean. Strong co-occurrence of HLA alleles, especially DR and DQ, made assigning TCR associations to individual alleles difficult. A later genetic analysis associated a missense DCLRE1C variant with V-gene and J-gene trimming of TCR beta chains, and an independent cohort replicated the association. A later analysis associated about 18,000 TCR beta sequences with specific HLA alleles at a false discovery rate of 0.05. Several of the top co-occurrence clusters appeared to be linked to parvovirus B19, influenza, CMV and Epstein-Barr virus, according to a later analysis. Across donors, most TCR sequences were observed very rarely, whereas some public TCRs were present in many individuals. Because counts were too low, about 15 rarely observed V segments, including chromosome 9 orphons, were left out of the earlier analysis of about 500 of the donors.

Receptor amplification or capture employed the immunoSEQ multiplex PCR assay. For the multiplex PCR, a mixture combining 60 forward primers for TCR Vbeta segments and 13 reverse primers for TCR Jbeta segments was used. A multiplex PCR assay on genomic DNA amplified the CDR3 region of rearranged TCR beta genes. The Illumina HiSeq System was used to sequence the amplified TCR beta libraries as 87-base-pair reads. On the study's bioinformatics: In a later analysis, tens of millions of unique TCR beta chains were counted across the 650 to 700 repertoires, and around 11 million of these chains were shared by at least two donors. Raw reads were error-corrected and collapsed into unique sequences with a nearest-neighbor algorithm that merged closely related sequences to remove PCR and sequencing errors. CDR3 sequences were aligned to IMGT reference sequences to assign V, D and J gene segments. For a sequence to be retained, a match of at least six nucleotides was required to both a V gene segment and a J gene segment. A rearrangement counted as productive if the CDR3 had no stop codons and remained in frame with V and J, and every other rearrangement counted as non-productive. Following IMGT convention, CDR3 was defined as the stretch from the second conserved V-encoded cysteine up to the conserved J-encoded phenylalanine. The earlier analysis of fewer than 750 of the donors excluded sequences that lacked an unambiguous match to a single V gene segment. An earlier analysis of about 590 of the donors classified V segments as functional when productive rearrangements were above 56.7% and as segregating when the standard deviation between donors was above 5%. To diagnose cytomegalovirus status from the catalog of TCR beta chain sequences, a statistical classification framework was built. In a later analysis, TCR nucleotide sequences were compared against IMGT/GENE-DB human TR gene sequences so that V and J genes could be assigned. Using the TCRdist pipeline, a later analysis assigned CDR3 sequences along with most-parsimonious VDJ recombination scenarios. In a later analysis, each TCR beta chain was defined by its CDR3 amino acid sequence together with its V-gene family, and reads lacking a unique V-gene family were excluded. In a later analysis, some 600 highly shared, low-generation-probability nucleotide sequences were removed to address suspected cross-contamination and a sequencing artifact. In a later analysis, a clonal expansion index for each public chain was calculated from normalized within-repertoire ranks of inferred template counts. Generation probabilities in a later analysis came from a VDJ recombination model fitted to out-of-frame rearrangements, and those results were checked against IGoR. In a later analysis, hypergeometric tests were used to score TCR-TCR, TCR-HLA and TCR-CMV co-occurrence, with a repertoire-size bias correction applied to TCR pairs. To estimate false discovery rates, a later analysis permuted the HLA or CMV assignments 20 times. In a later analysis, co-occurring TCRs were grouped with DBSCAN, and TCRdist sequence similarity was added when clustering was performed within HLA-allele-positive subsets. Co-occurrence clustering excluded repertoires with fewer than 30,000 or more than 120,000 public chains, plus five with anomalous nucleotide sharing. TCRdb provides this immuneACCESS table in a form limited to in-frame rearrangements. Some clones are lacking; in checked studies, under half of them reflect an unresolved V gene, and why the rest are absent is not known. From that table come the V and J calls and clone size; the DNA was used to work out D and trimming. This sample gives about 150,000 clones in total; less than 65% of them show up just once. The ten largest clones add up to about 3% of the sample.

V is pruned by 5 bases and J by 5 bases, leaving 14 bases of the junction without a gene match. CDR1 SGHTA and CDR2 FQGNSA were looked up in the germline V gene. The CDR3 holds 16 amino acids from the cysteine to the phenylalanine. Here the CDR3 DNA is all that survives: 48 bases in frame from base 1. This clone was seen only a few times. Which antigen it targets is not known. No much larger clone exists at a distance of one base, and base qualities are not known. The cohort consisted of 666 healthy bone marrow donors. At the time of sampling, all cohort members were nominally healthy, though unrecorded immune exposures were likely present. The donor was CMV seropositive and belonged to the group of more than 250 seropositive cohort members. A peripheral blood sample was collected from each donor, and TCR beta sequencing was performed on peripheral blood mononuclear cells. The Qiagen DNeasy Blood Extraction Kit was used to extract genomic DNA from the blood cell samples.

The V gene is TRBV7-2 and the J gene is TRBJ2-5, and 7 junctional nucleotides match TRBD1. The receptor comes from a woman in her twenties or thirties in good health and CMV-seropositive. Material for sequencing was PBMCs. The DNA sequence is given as TGTGCCAGCAGCCGTCGGGCAGGGGGAGTCAGGGAGACCCAGTACTTC. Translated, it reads CASSRRAGGVRETQYF.